The T cell receptor beta chain described here comes from a study of cytomegalovirus exposure and HLA in healthy donors. V was pared by 4 bases and J by 9 bases, with 18 bases of the junction left unmatched. The CDR3 sequence is 17 residues long. Germline V CDR1 and CDR2: MNHNS, SASEGT. Findings of the study overall: Most sequenced TCRs were rare (though some public TCRs occurred in many donors). The finding came from a later analysis; first-cohort TCR clusters tended to co-occur in the roughly 120 validation repertoires. Reported performance of the classifier showed diagnosis of cytomegalovirus status with high specificity and sensitivity.

Repertoires were generated with immunoSEQ multiplex PCR, while TCRdb's copy carries only in-frame clones and drops some. Here the sample spans over 250,000 clones, about nine tenths being singletons. The donors belonged to the roughly 110-subject validation cohort, separate from the approximately 670-subject first cohort. Comment on this clone: What it binds is unknown.

Source material: PBMCs. The receptor's source is a woman under 40 in good health and CMV-seropositive. V and J are TRBV6-1 and TRBJ2-1, with TRBD2 matching over 7 bases. The CDR3 region has the DNA TGTGCCAGCAGTGCCTTCCGGACTAGAGCCGCCAACGGTGAGCAGTTCTTC. Encoded protein: CASSAFRTRAANGEQFF.